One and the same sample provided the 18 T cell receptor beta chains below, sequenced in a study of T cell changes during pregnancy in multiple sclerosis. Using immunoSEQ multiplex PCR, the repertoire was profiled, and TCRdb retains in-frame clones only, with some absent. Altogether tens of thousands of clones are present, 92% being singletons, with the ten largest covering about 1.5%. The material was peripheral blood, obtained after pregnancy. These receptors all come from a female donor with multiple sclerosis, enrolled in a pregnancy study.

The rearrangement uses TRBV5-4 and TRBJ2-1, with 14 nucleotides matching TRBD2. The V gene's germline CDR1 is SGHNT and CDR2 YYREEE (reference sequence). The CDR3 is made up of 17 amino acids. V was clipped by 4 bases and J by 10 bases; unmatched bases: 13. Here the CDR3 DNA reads TGTGCCAGCAGCCCCGGGACTAGCGGGAGCTGGGTTTCGGAGCAGTTCTTC. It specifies CASSPGTSGSWVSEQFF. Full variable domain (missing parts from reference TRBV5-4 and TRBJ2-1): ETGVTQSPTHLIKTRGQQVTLRCSSQSGHNTVSWYQQALGQGPQFIFQYYREEENGRGNFPPRFSGLQFPNYSSELNVNALELDDSALYLCASSPGTSGSWVSEQFFGPGTRLTVL.

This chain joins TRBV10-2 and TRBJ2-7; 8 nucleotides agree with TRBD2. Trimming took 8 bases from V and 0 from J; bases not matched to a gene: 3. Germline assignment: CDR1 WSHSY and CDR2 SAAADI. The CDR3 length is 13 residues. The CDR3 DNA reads TGCGCCAGCGGTAGCGGGACCTCCTACGAGCAGTACTTC. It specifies CASGSGTSYEQYF.

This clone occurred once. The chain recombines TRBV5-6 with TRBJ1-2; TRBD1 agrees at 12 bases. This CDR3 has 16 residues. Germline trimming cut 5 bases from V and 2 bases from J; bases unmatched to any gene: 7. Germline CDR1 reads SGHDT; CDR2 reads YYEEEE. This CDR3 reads CASRPGTGGANYGYTF. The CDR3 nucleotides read TGTGCCAGCAGACCCGGGACAGGGGGCGCCAACTATGGCTACACCTTC.

The CDR3 region has the DNA TGCGCCAGCAGCACCGGGACAGGGACCACTGAAGCTTTCTTT. It specifies CASSTGTGTTEAFF. The chain recombines TRBV5-1 with TRBJ1-1; 9 nucleotides agree with TRBD1. V shed 4 bases and J 4 bases; nucleotides not matched to a gene: 5. CDR3 length: 14 amino acids. Looked up from germline, CDR1 is SGHRS and CDR2 is YFSETQ.

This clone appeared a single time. CDR3: CASSEGAGYTF. CDR3 in DNA: TGTGCCAGCAGCGAGGGGGCGGGCTACACCTTC. V and J are TRBV5-4 and TRBJ1-2; TRBD1 matches 7 bases. Trimming took 4 bases from V and 8 from J; bases not matched to a gene: 2. Per the germline V gene, CDR1 is SGHNT and CDR2 is YYREEE (reference sequence). This CDR3 spans 11 amino acids.

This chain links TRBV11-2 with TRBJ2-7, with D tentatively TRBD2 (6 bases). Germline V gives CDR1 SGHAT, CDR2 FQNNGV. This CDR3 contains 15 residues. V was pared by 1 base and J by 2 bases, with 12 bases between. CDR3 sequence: CASSLGWDLPYEQYF. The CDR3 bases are TGTGCCAGCAGCTTAGGATGGGACTTGCCCTACGAGCAGTACTTC.

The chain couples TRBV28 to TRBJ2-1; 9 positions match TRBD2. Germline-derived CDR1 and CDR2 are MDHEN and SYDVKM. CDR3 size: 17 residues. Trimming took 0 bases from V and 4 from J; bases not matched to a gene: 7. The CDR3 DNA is TGTGCCAGCAGTTTATGGTTTAGCGGGAGCAAATACAATGAGCAGTTCTTC. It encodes CASSLWFSGSKYNEQFF. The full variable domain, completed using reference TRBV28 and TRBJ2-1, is DVKVTQSSRYLVKRTGEKVFLECVQDMDHENMFWYRQDPGLGLRLIYFSYDVKMKEKGDIPEGYSVSREKKERFSLILESASTNQTSMYLCASSLWFSGSKYNEQFFGPGTRLTVL.

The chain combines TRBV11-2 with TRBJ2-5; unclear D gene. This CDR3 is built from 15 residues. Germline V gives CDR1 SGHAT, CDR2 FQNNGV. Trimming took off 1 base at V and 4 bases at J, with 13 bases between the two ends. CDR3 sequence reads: CASSLVIEVGETQYF. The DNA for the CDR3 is TGTGCCAGCAGCTTAGTGATCGAGGTCGGAGAGACCCAGTACTTC.

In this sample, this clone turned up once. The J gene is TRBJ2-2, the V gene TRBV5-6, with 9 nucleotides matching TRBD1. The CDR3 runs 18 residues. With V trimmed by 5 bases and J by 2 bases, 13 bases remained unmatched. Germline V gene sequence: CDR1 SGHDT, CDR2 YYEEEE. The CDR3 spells CASRVDRGRKGNTGELFF. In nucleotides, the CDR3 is TGTGCCAGCAGGGTGGACAGGGGACGAAAGGGAAACACCGGGGAGCTGTTTTTT.

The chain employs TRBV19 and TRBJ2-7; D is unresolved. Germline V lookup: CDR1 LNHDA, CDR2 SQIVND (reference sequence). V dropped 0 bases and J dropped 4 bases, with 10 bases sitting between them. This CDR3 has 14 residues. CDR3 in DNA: TGTGCCAGTAGTATAGAGACACCTGGTTACGAGCAGTACTTC. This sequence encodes CASSIETPGYEQYF.

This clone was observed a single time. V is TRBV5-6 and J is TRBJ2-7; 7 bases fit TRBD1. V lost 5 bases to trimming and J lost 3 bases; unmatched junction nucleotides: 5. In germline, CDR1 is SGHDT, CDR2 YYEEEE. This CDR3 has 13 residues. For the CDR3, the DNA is TGTGCCAGCAGTTCGACAGGGTTCTACGAGCAGTACTTC. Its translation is CASSSTGFYEQYF.

The CDR3 DNA reads TGCGCCAGCAGTGAAACAGGGGGTTTCTCCTACGAGCAGTACTTC. Amino acids: CASSETGGFSYEQYF. The V gene is TRBV4-1, the J gene TRBJ2-7, with 8 bases lining up with TRBD1. V shed 6 bases and J 0 bases; nucleotides not matched to a gene: 7. The germline gives CDR1 MGHRA, CDR2 YSYEKL. CDR3 length equals 15 residues.

The CDR3 protein is CASSSDKSPLTDTQYF. CDR3 DNA sequence: TGTGCCAGCAGTTCGGACAAGTCCCCGCTCACAGATACGCAGTATTTT. The chain combines TRBV27 with TRBJ2-3; possible D gene TRBD1, 5 bases. Trimming cost V 4 bases and J 2 bases, with 16 bases left between them. Germline CDR1 and CDR2: MNHEY and SMNVEV (reference sequence). The CDR3 totals 16 residues.

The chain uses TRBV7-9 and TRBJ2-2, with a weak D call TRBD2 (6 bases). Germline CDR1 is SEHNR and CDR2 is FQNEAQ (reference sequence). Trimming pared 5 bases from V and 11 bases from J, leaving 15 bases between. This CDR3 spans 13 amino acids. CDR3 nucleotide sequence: TGTGCCAGCAGCCCCCTTAGGGCGGGAGAGCTGTTTTTT. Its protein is CASSPLRAGELFF. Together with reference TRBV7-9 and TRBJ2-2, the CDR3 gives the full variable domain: DTGVSQNPRHKITKRGQNVTFRCDPISEHNRLYWYRQTLGQGPEFLTYFQNEAQLEKSRLLSDRFSAERPKGSFSTLEIQRTEQGDSAMYLCASSPLRAGELFFGEGSRLTVL.

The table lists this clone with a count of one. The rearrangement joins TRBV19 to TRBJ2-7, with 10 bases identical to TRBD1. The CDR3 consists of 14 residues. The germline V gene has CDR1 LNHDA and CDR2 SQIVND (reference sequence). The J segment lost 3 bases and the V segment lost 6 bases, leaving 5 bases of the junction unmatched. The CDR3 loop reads CASSSGTGVYEQYF. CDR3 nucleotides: TGTGCCAGTAGCTCCGGGACAGGGGTCTACGAGCAGTACTTC.

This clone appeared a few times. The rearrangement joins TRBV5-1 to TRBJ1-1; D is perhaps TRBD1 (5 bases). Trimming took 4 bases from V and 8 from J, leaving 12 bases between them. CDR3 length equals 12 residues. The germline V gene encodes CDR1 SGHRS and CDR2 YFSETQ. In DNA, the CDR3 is TGCGCCAGCAGCATTACGACAGACGAAGCTTTCTTT. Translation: CASSITTDEAFF.

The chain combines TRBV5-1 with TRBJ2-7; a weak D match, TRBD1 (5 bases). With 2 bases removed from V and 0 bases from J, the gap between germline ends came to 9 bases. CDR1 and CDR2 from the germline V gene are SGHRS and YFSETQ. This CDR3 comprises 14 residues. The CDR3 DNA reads TGCGCCAGCAGCTTCGGACAAAGCTCCTACGAGCAGTACTTC. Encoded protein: CASSFGQSSYEQYF.

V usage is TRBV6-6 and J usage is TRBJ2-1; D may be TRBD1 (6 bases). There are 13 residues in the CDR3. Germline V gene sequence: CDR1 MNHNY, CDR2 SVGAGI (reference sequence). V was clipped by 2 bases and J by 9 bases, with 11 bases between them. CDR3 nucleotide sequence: TGTGCCAGCAGTTACCAGCAGGGGCCTGAGCAGTTCTTC. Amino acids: CASSYQQGPEQFF.